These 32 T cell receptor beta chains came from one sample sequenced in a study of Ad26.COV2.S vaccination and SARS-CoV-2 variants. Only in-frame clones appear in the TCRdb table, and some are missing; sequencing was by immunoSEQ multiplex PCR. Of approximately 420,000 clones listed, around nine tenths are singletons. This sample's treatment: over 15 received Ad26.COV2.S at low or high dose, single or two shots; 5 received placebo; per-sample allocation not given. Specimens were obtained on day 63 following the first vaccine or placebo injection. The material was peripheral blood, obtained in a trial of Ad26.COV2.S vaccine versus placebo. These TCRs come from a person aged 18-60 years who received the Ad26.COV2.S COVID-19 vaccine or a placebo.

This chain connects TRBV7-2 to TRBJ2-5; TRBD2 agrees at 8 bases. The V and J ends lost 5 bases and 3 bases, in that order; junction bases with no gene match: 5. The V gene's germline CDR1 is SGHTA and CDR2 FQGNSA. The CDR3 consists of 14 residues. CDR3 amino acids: CASSVTSGKETQYF. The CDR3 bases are TGTGCCAGCAGCGTAACTAGCGGAAAAGAGACCCAGTACTTC. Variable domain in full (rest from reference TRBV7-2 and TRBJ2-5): GAGVSQSPSNKVTEKGKDVELRCDPISGHTALYWYRQSLGQGLEFLIYFQGNSAPDKSGLPSDRFSAERTGGSVSTLTIQRTQQEDSAVYLCASSVTSGKETQYFGPGTRLLVL.

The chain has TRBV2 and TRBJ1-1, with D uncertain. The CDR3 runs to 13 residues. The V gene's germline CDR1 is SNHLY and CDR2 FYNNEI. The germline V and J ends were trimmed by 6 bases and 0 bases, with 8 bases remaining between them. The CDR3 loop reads CASRFDMNTEAFF. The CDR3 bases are TGTGCCAGCAGATTCGACATGAACACTGAAGCTTTCTTT. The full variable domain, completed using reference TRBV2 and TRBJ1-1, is EPEVTQTPSHQVTQMGQEVILRCVPISNHLYFYWYRQILGQKVEFLVSFYNNEISEKSEIFDDQFSVERPDGSNFTLKIRSTKLEDSAMYFCASRFDMNTEAFFGQGTRLTVV.

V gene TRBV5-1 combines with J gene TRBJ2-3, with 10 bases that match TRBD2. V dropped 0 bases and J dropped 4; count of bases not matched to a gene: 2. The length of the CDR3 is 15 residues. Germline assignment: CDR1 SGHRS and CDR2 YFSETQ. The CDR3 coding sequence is TGCGCCAGCAGCTTGGACCTAGCGGGGGCAGATACGCAGTATTTT. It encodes CASSLDLAGADTQYF.

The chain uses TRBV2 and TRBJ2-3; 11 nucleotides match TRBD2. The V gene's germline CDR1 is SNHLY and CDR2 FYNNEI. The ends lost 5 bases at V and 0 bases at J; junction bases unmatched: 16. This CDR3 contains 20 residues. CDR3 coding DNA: TGTGCCAGCAGTCGGCCGGGACTAGCGGAGCCTACCCCTAGCACAGATACGCAGTATTTT. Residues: CASSRPGLAEPTPSTDTQYF.

CDR3 sequence reads: CASSYSNGGYTF. CDR3 coding DNA: TGTGCCAGCAGTTACTCGAATGGGGGCTACACCTTC. This chain connects TRBV6-5 to TRBJ1-2; D is ambiguous. The ends were cut back, 0 bases at V and 8 bases at J, with 7 bases in the middle. Germline V gives CDR1 MNHEY, CDR2 SVGAGI. The CDR3 has 12 amino acids.

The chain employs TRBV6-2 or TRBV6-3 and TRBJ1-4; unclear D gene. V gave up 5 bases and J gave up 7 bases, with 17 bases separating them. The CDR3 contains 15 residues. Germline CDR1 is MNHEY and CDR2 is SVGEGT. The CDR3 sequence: CASSIRFRGSEKLFF. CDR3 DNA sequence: TGTGCCAGCAGTATTCGTTTCCGGGGTAGTGAAAAACTGTTTTTT.

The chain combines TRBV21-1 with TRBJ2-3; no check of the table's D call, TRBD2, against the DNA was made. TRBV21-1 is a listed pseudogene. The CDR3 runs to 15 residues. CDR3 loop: CASSTLAGVTDTQYF. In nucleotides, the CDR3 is TGTGCCAGCAGCACACTAGCGGGGGTGACAGATACGCAGTATTTT.

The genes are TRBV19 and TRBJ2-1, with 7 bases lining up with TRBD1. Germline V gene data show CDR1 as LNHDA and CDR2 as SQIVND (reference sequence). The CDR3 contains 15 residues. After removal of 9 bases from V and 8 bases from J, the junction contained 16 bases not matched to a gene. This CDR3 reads CASSGPGQIVHEQFF. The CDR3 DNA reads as TGTGCCAGCTCCGGCCCGGGACAGATAGTACATGAGCAGTTCTTC.

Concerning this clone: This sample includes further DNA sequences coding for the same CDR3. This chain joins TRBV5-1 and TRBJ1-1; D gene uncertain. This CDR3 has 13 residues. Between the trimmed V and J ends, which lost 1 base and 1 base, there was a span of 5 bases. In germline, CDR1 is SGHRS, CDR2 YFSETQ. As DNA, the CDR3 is TGCGCCAGCAGCTTGCGTGGGAACACTGAAGCTTTCTTT. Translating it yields CASSLRGNTEAFF.

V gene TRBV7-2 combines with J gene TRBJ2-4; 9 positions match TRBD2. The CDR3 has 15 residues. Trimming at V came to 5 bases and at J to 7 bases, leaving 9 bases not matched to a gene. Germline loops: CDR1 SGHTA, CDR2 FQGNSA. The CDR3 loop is CASSRGGLARNIQYF. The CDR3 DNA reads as TGTGCCAGCAGCAGGGGAGGACTAGCGCGGAACATTCAGTACTTC.

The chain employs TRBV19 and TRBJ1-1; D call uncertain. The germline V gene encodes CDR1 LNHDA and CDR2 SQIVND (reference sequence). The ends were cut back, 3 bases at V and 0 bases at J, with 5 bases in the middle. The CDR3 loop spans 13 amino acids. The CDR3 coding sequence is TGTGCCAGTAGTATGATAGTGAACACTGAAGCTTTCTTT. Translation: CASSMIVNTEAFF. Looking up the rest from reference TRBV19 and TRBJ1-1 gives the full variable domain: DGGITQSPKYLFRKEGQNVTLSCEQNLNHDAMYWYRQDPGQGLRLIYYSQIVNDFQKGDIAEGYSVSREKKESFPLTVTSAQKNPTAFYLCASSMIVNTEAFFGQGTRLTVV.

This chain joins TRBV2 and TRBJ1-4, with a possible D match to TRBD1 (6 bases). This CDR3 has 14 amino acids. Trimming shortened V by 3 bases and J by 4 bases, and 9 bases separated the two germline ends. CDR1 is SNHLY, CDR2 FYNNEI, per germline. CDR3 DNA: TGTGCCAGCAGTGACGGAGGGGGTAATGAAAAACTGTTTTTT. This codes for CASSDGGGNEKLFF.

This chain's CDR3 is CASSLVPDWNTGELFF. In nucleotides, the CDR3 is TGCGCCAGCAGCTTGGTCCCCGATTGGAACACCGGGGAGCTGTTTTTT. This sequence joins TRBV5-1 and TRBJ2-2; no firm D call. The CDR3 has 16 amino acids. Trimming removed 0 bases from V and 1 base from J, with 10 bases in between. Germline V lookup: CDR1 SGHRS, CDR2 YFSETQ.

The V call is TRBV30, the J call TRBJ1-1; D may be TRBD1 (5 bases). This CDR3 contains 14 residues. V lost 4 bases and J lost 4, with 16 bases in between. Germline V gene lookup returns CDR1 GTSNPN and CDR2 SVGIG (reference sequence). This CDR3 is CAWTLVPGGTEAFF. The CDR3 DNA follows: TGTGCCTGGACCCTGGTCCCGGGGGGCACTGAAGCTTTCTTT. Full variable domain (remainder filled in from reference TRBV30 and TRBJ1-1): SQTIHQWPATLVQPVGSPLSLECTVEGTSNPNLYWYRQAAGRGLQLLFYSVGIGQISSEVPQNLSASRPQDRQFILSSKKLLLSDSGFYLCAWTLVPGGTEAFFGQGTRLTVV.

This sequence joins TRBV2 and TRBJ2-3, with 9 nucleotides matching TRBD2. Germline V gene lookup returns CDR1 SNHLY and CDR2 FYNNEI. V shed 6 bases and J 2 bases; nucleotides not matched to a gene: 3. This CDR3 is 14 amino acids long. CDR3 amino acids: CASRIAGATDTQYF. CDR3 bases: TGTGCCAGCAGGATAGCGGGGGCCACAGATACGCAGTATTTT.

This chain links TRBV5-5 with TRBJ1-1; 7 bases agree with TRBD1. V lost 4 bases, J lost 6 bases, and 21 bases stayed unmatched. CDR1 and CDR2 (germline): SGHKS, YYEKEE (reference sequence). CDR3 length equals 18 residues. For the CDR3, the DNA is TGTGCCAGCAGCGAATCCCCCTTTCGGCAGGGGGGAAACTCTGAAGCTTTCTTT. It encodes CASSESPFRQGGNSEAFF.

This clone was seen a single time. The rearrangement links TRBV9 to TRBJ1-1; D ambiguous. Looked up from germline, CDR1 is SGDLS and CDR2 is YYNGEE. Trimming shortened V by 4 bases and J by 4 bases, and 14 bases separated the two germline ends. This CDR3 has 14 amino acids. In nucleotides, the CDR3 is TGTGCCAGCAGCCCCCGGGAAGGGTTCACTGAAGCTTTCTTT. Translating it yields CASSPREGFTEAFF.

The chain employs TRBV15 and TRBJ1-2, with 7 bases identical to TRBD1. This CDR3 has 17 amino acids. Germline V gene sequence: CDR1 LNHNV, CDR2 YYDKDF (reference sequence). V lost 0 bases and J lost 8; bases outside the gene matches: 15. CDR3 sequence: CATSRDLGTATKGGYTF. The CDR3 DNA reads TGTGCCACCAGCAGAGACCTTGGGACAGCCACCAAGGGAGGCTACACCTTC.

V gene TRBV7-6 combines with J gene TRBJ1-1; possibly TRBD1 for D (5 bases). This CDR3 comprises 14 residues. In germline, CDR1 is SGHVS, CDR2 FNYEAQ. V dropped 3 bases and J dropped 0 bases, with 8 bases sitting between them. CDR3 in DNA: TGTGCCAGCAGCTTTGGGGGGATGAACACTGAAGCTTTCTTT. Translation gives CASSFGGMNTEAFF.

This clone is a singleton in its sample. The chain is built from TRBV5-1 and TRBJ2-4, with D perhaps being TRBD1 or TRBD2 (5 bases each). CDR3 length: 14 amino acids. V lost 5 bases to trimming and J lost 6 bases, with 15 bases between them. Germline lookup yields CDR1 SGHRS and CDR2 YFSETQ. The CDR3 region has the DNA TGCGCCAGCAGGGGGGAGTCTGGTGTAAACATTCAGTACTTC. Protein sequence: CASRGESGVNIQYF.

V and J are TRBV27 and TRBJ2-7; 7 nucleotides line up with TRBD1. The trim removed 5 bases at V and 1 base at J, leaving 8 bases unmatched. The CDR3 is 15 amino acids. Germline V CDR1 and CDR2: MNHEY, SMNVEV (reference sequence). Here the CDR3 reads CASSPRQGYSYEQYF. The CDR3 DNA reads TGTGCCAGCAGTCCCCGACAGGGCTATTCCTACGAGCAGTACTTC.

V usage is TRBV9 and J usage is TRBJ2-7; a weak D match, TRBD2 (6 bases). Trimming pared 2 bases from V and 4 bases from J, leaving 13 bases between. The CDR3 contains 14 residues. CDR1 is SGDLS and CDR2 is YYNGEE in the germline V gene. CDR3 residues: CASSVGLANYEQYF. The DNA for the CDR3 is TGTGCCAGCAGCGTCGGTCTAGCGAATTACGAGCAGTACTTC.

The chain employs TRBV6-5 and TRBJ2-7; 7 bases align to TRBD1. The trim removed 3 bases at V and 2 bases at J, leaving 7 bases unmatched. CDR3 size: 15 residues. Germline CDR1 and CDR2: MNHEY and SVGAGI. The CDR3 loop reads CASSYSGQTTYEQYF. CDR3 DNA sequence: TGTGCCAGCAGTTATTCGGGACAGACGACCTACGAGCAGTACTTC.

The CDR3 sequence: CASSLSGEQYF. The CDR3 region has the DNA TGTGCCAGCAGCTTATCCGGAGAGCAGTATTTT. The chain uses TRBV11-2 and TRBJ2-3; D not resolved. The CDR3 runs to 11 residues. The germline gives CDR1 SGHAT, CDR2 FQNNGV. V lost 2 bases and J 11 bases, leaving 8 bases between the germline ends.

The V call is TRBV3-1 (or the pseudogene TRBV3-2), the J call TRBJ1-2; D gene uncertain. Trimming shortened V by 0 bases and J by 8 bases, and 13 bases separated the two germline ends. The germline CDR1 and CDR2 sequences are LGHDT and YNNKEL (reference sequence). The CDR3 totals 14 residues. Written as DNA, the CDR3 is TGTGCCAGCAGCCAAGATTCCGGTGCGGGAGGCTACACCTTC. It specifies CASSQDSGAGGYTF.

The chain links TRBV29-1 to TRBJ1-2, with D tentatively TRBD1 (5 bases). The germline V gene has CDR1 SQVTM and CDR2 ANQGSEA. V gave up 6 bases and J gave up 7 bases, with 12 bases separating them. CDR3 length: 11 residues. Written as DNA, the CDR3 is TGCAGCGTGGGGGGAGGCGGTGGCTACACCTTC. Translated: CSVGGGGGYTF.

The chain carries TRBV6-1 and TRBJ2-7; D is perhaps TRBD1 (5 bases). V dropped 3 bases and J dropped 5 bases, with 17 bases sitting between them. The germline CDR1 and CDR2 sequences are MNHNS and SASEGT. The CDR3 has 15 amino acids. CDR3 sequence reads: CASSDPQGGMDEQYF. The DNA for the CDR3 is TGTGCCAGCAGTGACCCTCAGGGTGGCATGGACGAGCAGTACTTC.

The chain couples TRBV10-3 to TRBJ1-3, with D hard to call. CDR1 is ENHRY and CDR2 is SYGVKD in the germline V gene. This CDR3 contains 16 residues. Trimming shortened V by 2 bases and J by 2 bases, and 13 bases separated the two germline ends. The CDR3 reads CAISEGRGGPGNTIYF. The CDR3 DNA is TGTGCCATCAGTGAGGGACGGGGAGGGCCTGGAAACACCATATATTTT.

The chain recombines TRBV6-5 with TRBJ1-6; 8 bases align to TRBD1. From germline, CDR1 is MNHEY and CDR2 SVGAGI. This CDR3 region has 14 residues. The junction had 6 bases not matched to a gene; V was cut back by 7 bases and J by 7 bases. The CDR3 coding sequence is TGTGCCAGCAACTCCGGGACAGGAAATTCACCCCTCCACTTT. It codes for CASNSGTGNSPLHF.

The CDR3 loop reads CASAGAMNTEAFF. CDR3 DNA sequence: TGTGCCAGCGCAGGGGCCATGAACACTGAAGCTTTCTTT. V and J are TRBV19 and TRBJ1-1, with D possibly being TRBD1 (6 bases). Between the trimmed V and J ends, which lost 9 bases and 0 bases, there was a span of 11 bases. The CDR3 extends over 13 amino acids. The germline V gene has CDR1 LNHDA and CDR2 SQIVND (reference sequence).

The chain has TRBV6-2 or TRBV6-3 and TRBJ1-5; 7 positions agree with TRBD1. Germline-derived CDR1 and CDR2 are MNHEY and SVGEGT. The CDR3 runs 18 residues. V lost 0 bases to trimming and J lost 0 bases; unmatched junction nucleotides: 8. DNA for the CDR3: TGTGCCAGCAGTTACTCGAAGGGGGCGGGGGATAGCAATCAGCCCCAGCATTTT. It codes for CASSYSKGAGDSNQPQHF.

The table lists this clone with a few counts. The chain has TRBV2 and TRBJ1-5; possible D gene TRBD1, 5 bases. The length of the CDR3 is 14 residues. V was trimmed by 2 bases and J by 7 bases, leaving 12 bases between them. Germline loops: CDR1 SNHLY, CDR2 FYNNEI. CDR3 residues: CASSEWTTGQPQHF. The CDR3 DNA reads TGTGCCAGCAGTGAATGGACAACGGGGCAGCCCCAGCATTTT.